One T cell receptor (beta chain) is described in this entry. Germline V gene lookup returns CDR1 LGHDT and CDR2 YNNKEL (reference sequence). V gave up 1 base and J gave up 5 bases; unmatched junction bases: 11. CDR3 length: 17 amino acids. Methods used by the authors: By means of reference gene primer amplification, nucleated cell counts were estimated. Sequenced by immunoSEQ multiplex PCR; TCRdb stores in-frame clones only, minus some. That table is the source of V, J and clone size, and D and trimming were worked out from the DNA. Here the sample spans roughly 380,000 clones, roughly 86% being singletons. These data come from a study of blood T cell repertoires in COVID-19. Study-wide context: Samples taken during acute and convalescent COVID-19 were collected in the United States, Italy and Spain. Sample material is recorded as cDNA or gDNA derived from T cells, B-cell-depleted T cells, or PBMCs.

The source material was peripheral blood. The rearrangement links TRBV3-1 (or the pseudogene TRBV3-2) to TRBJ2-1, with 7 nucleotides matching TRBD2. The sequence was collected from a human donor with acute or convalescent COVID-19. The donor label of this sample is uncertain. CDR3 nucleotide sequence: TGTGCCAGCAGCCAAGTAGTTCTGTCTAGCGGTCACAATGAGCAGTTCTTC. Amino acids: CASSQVVLSSGHNEQFF.